This TCR beta chain was found in a study of T cells in localized non-small cell lung cancer. Study-wide points: Among blood samples, higher T cell density accompanied longer overall survival. Uninvolved adjacent lung showed higher T cell clonality than tumor.

Clones were sequenced by immunoSEQ multiplex PCR, and TCRdb holds only the in-frame ones, with some missing. The sample holds roughly 1,400 clones; more than 25% are singletons and the top ten take over 13%. V was shortened by 2 bases and J by 5 bases, with 15 bases between the two germline ends. The CDR3 extends over 15 amino acids. CDR1 and CDR2 from the germline V gene are MGHDK and SYGVNS. This clone was seen just once. Its antigen is not known. The TCR comes from a man aged 35-69 years with stage III squamous cell lung carcinoma. Sequencing was performed on normal lung tissue next to the tumor, taken before any cancer treatment. The V and J genes are TRBV25-1 and TRBJ1-1, with D possibly matching TRBD1 (5 bases). CDR3 nucleotide sequence: TGTGCCAGCAGTGAACCCCAGGGCGGAGGAACTGAAGCTTTCTTT. Amino acids: CASSEPQGGGTEAFF. Full variable domain (outside the CDR3, taken from reference TRBV25-1 and TRBJ1-1): EADIYQTPRYLVIGTGKKITLECSQTMGHDKMYWYQQDPGMELHLIHYSYGVNSTEKGDLSSESTVSRIRTEHFPLTLESARPSHTSQYLCASSEPQGGGTEAFFGQGTRLTVV.